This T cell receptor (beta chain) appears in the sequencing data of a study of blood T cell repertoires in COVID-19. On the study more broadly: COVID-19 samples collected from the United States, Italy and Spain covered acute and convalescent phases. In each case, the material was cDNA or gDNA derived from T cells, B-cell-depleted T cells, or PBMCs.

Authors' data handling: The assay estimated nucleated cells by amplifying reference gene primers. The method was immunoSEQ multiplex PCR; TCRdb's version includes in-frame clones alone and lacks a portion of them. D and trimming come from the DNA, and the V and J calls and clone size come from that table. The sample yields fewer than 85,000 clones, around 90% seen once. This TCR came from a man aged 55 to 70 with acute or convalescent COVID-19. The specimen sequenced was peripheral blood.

CDR3 nucleotides: TGTGCTAGTGGTTTGGAATCCCAGACGGGGACAGGGACCCAGTACTTC. Its protein is CASGLESQTGTGTQYF. The chain recombines TRBV12-5 with TRBJ2-5, with 8 nucleotides matching TRBD1. This CDR3 contains 16 residues. V lost 1 base, J lost 7 bases, and 11 bases stayed unmatched. The germline V gene encodes CDR1 LGHNT and CDR2 FRNRAP.